These 24 T cell receptor beta chains were all obtained from the same sample, sequenced in a study of blood T cells in healthy people across ages. The authors ran a second PCR of 7 to 11 cycles using a sample-barcoded 5' primer and a J-beta primer mix. MiXCR, applied by TCRdb to the 5' RACE reads, yields one record per CDR3 protein. The sample lists roughly 900,000 distinct CDR3 sequences; more than 25% were seen once. Sequencing input: blood. These receptors were collected from a woman of 80 years or more in good health.

In this sample, this clonotype turned up once. A much more abundant neighbour one base away suggests this may be a read error. This chain connects TRBV10-3 to TRBJ1-2; D not resolved. The germline V and J ends were trimmed by 10 bases and 4 bases, with 13 bases remaining between them. The CDR3 totals 12 residues. In germline, CDR1 is ENHRY, CDR2 SYGVKD. This CDR3 reads CATSTRGYGYTF. DNA for the CDR3: TGTGCCACCAGCACCCGGGGCTATGGCTACACCTTC.

The chain employs TRBV6-2 or TRBV6-3 and TRBJ1-6; TRBD1 might be the D (5 bases). The germline V gene has CDR1 MNHEY and CDR2 SVGEGT. CDR3 length equals 15 residues. Trimming removed 2 bases from V and 13 bases from J, with 18 bases in between. CDR3 amino acids: CASSYPGTTGPPLHF. The CDR3 DNA follows: TGTGCCAGCAGTTACCCCGGGACGACGGGCCCTCCCCTCCACTTT.

This clonotype was counted ten times or more. The CDR3: CATSRDLAISETQYF. The CDR3 nucleotides read TGTGCCACCAGCAGAGATTTGGCTATAAGCGAGACCCAGTACTTC. V usage is TRBV15 and J usage is TRBJ2-5; D remains ambiguous. CDR1 and CDR2 from the germline V gene are LNHNV and YYDKDF (reference sequence). This CDR3 comprises 15 residues. Trimming pared 0 bases from V and 5 bases from J, leaving 13 bases between. The full variable domain, in which reference TRBV15 and TRBJ2-5 provide the parts outside the CDR3, is DAMVIQNPRYQVTQFGKPVTLSCSQTLNHNVMYWYQQKSSQAPKLLFHYYDKDFNNEADTPDNFQSRRPNTSFCFLDIRSPGLGDTAMYLCATSRDLAISETQYFGPGTRLLVL.

The V gene is TRBV12-3 or TRBV12-4, the J gene TRBJ2-3; 8 nucleotides align to TRBD1. This CDR3 spans 14 amino acids. V gave up 6 bases and J gave up 5 bases; unmatched junction bases: 7. In nucleotides, the CDR3 is TGTGCCAGCAGAGGGGCAGGGGGCGTAGATACGCAGTATTTT. Encoded protein: CASRGAGGVDTQYF.

The table lists this clonotype with many counts. The CDR3 DNA reads TGTGCCAGCAGAACTAGGACCGAGAAACAAGAGACCCAGTACTTC. Residues: CASRTRTEKQETQYF. V is TRBV6-5 and J is TRBJ2-5; TRBD2 might be the D (5 bases). Germline V lookup: CDR1 MNHEY, CDR2 SVGAGI. The CDR3 has 15 residues. Trimming took off 6 bases at V and 2 bases at J, with 16 bases between the two ends.

The table lists this clonotype with many counts. V is TRBV6-2 or TRBV6-3 and J is TRBJ2-7, with 11 bases identical to TRBD2. With 6 bases clipped from V and 4 bases from J, the junction kept 14 bases outside the gene matches. This CDR3 spans 17 amino acids. Germline values: CDR1 MNHEY, CDR2 SVGEGT. The CDR3 DNA is TGTGCCAGCAGCCCTCCTATGTCTAGCGGGGGGTATTACGAGCAGTACTTC. Its translation is CASSPPMSSGGYYEQYF.

Points on this clonotype: Since a much larger clone is just one base distant, this may be a read error. This chain links TRBV7-9 with TRBJ2-1, with D possibly matching TRBD2 (7 bases). Germline values: CDR1 SEHNR, CDR2 FQNEAQ (reference sequence). The V end was cut by 1 base, the J end by 4 bases, with 20 bases between. There are 18 residues in the CDR3. The CDR3, as DNA: TGTGCCAGCAGCTTAGTGACAACGGGGGGCCTTGGATACAATGAGCAGTTCTTC. Translation: CASSLVTTGGLGYNEQFF.

The chain uses TRBV29-1 and TRBJ2-5; D is perhaps TRBD1 or TRBD2 (5 bases each). The V gene lost 6 bases and the J gene lost 5 bases, with 16 bases spanning the gap. This CDR3 contains 13 residues. The V gene's germline CDR1 is SQVTM and CDR2 ANQGSEA. CDR3 nucleotides: TGCAGCGTCGCGGTAGGGGAGAGCGAGACCCAGTACTTC. Protein: CSVAVGESETQYF.

This clonotype was counted at least ten times. CDR3 nucleotide sequence: TGTGCCAGCAGTTCTCGACAGGGGAGCGGCTACACCTTC. Translated, it gives CASSSRQGSGYTF. The rearrangement joins TRBV28 to TRBJ1-2; 8 nucleotides match TRBD1. V gave up 4 bases and J gave up 8 bases; unmatched junction bases: 6. The CDR3 has 13 amino acids. Germline assignment: CDR1 MDHEN and CDR2 SYDVKM.

The rearrangement links TRBV30 to TRBJ1-1; D perhaps matches TRBD1 (6 bases). V dropped 3 bases and J dropped 0 bases, with 17 bases sitting between them. The CDR3 loop spans 16 amino acids. Germline CDR1 GTSNPN, CDR2 SVGIG (reference sequence). CDR3: CAWSVNSGHLNTEAFF. The DNA for the CDR3 is TGTGCCTGGAGCGTAAACTCGGGACACTTGAACACTGAAGCTTTCTTT.

This clonotype was picked up many times. The CDR3 nucleotides read TGCGCCAGCAGCTTACAACAGGGTTACGAGCAGTACTTC. The encoded protein is CASSLQQGYEQYF. The chain links TRBV5-1 to TRBJ2-7; D might be TRBD1 (6 bases). Germline V gene sequence: CDR1 SGHRS, CDR2 YFSETQ. The CDR3 runs to 13 residues. V was cut by 2 bases and J by 4 bases, with 10 bases left in between.

This clonotype has only a few counts. The rearrangement uses TRBV6-2 or TRBV6-3 and TRBJ1-1, with D possibly TRBD1 on 6 matching bases. CDR1 is MNHEY and CDR2 is SVGEGT in the germline V gene. The V gene lost 4 bases and the J gene lost 5 bases, with 14 bases spanning the gap. The CDR3 runs to 14 residues. This chain's CDR3 is CASSWYRVKTEAFF. DNA of the CDR3: TGTGCCAGCAGTTGGTACAGGGTCAAGACTGAAGCTTTCTTT.

J is TRBJ2-7 and V is TRBV6-6, with a weak D call TRBD1 (5 bases). Between the trimmed V and J ends, which lost 6 bases and 7 bases, there was a span of 22 bases. The CDR3 contains 15 residues. Germline CDR1 MNHNY, CDR2 SVGAGI (reference sequence). CDR3 sequence (DNA): TGTGCCAGCAGCCTTCGGCAGGGCCCTTACAATGAGCAGTACTTC. Protein sequence: CASSLRQGPYNEQYF.

This clonotype appeared many times. The chain joins TRBV6-2 or TRBV6-3 to TRBJ2-4; the D gene is possibly TRBD1 (5 bases). The V gene lost 5 bases and the J gene lost 1 base, with 15 bases spanning the gap. The CDR3 consists of 16 residues. The germline V gene encodes CDR1 MNHEY and CDR2 SVGEGT. The CDR3 coding sequence is TGTGCCAGCAGTAACCAGGGTGGTACGGCCAAAAACATTCAGTACTTC. It yields the protein CASSNQGGTAKNIQYF.

This clonotype was counted a few times. The V call is TRBV5-6, the J call TRBJ1-2; the match to TRBD1 covers 9 bases. Germline loops: CDR1 SGHDT, CDR2 YYEEEE. The CDR3 has 14 residues. V shed 2 bases and J 10 bases; nucleotides not matched to a gene: 9. The CDR3 loop is CASSLTGTGRDYTF. CDR3 sequence (DNA): TGTGCCAGCAGCTTAACTGGGACAGGGAGAGACTACACCTTC.

The V call is TRBV3-1, the J call TRBJ2-7, with 8 bases matching TRBD2. The trim removed 4 bases at V and 2 bases at J, leaving 4 bases unmatched. The CDR3 runs 14 residues. The germline gives CDR1 LGHDT, CDR2 YNNKEL (reference sequence). For the CDR3, the DNA is TGTGCCAGCAGCCGGAGCGGGGGACCCTACGAGCAGTACTTC. It yields the protein CASSRSGGPYEQYF.

This sequence joins TRBV7-6 and TRBJ1-1; D possibly corresponds to TRBD1 (6 bases). Germline V lookup: CDR1 SGHVS, CDR2 FNYEAQ. V gave up 2 bases and J gave up 5 bases, with 15 bases separating them. This CDR3 contains 15 residues. This CDR3 reads CASSLSGGAGTEAFF. CDR3 nucleotides: TGTGCCAGCAGCTTATCGGGGGGCGCAGGGACTGAAGCTTTCTTT.

The genes are TRBV20-1 and TRBJ2-7; either TRBD1 or TRBD2 may supply D (5 bases each). CDR1 and CDR2 from the germline V gene are DFQATT and SNEGSKA (reference sequence). V dropped 2 bases and J dropped 12 bases, with 17 bases sitting between them. The CDR3 has 12 residues. The chain's CDR3 is CSARRDRGYTYF. The CDR3 DNA follows: TGCAGTGCTAGACGAGACCGGGGCTATACGTACTTC.

This clonotype came up many times. The chain couples TRBV6-6 to TRBJ2-7; D is possibly TRBD1 (5 bases). This CDR3 has 15 residues. Germline V lookup: CDR1 MNHNY, CDR2 SVGAGI (reference sequence). V lost 2 bases and J 3 bases, leaving 14 bases between the germline ends. In nucleotides, the CDR3 is TGTGCCAGCAGTTACGGGGCAGACCCCGACTACGAGCAGTACTTC. Its translation: CASSYGADPDYEQYF.

This clonotype was seen only a few times. This rearrangement joins TRBV2 to TRBJ1-1; no reliable D call. Trimming shortened V by 3 bases and J by 2 bases, and 19 bases separated the two germline ends. The CDR3 has 17 amino acids. CDR1 is SNHLY, CDR2 FYNNEI, per germline. CDR3 nucleotides: TGTGCCAGCAGTGAGTTTAAGGGTGCGTGGAAAAACACTGAAGCTTTCTTT. Its translation: CASSEFKGAWKNTEAFF. Combining the CDR3 with reference TRBV2 and TRBJ1-1 gives the whole variable domain EPEVTQTPSHQVTQMGQEVILRCVPISNHLYFYWYRQILGQKVEFLVSFYNNEISEKSEIFDDQFSVERPDGSNFTLKIRSTKLEDSAMYFCASSEFKGAWKNTEAFFGQGTRLTVV.

This clonotype was seen at least ten times. V gene TRBV20-1 combines with J gene TRBJ2-7; D tentatively fits TRBD1 or TRBD2 (5 bases each). The germline V gene has CDR1 DFQATT and CDR2 SNEGSKA (reference sequence). Trimming removed 3 bases at V and 3 bases at J, with 24 bases between. The CDR3 runs to 17 residues. Written as DNA, the CDR3 is TGCAGTGCTAGGGGCCTACGGGACCTCAGACACCACTACGAGCAGTACTTC. It codes for CSARGLRDLRHHYEQYF.

The chain carries TRBV30 and TRBJ2-3; weak D call: TRBD1 (6 bases). Trimming cost V 7 bases and J 3 bases, with 17 bases left between them. The length of the CDR3 is 14 residues. The germline CDR1 and CDR2 sequences are GTSNPN and SVGIG (reference sequence). The CDR3 DNA follows: TGTGCCTCTTTGCTCTTCGGACAGACAGATACGCAGTATTTT. It codes for CASLLFGQTDTQYF.

This clonotype was counted between two and nine times. The chain combines TRBV6-5 with TRBJ1-6, with 7 bases aligning to TRBD1. The CDR3 has 15 residues. Germline V gives CDR1 MNHEY, CDR2 SVGAGI. Trimming at V came to 2 bases and at J to 6 bases, leaving 4 bases not matched to a gene. CDR3 bases: TGTGCCAGCAGTTACGCACAGGGGAGTAATTCACCCCTCCACTTT. Translated, it gives CASSYAQGSNSPLHF.

This clonotype was found a few times. The chain combines TRBV20-1 with TRBJ2-3; TRBD2 matches 12 bases. The germline V gene encodes CDR1 DFQATT and CDR2 SNEGSKA (reference sequence). This CDR3 spans 18 amino acids. With 0 bases clipped from V and 5 bases from J, the junction kept 12 bases outside the gene matches. CDR3 nucleotides: TGCAGTGCTAGAGACCCCCTAGCGGGAGGGCCTAAGCAAGATACGCAGTATTTT. Translated: CSARDPLAGGPKQDTQYF.